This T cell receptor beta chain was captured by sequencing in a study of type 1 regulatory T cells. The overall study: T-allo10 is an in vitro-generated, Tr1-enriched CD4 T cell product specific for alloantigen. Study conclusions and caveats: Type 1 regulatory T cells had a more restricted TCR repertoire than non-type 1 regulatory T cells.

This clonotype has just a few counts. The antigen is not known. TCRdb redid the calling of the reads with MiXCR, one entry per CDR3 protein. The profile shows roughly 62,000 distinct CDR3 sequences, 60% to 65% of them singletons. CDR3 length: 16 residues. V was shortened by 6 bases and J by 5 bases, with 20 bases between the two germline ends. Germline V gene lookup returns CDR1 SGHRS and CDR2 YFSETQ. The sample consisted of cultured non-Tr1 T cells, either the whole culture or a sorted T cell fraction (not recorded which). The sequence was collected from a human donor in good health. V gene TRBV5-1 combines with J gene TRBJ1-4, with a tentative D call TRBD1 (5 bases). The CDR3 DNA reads TGCGCCAGCACGCCCGGGACCCCCGCGGGGAATGAAAAACTGTTTTTT. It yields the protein CASTPGTPAGNEKLFF.